In this sample, the clone carrying this T cell receptor (beta chain) turned up once. This table comes from immunoSEQ multiplex PCR, and its TCRdb copy is limited to in-frame clones, with some not included. The top ten hold around 0.35% of the sample, which has about 2.3 million clones, roughly 92% seen once. The data were taken from a study of shared clonotypes between healthy human individuals. V shed 6 bases and J 6 bases; nucleotides not matched to a gene: 10. The CDR3 covers 16 residues. Germline loops: CDR1 LNHDA, CDR2 SQIVND (reference sequence). Specimen: naive CD4+ T cells from PBMCs. Specified subset: CD45RA+ positively selected. The chain combines TRBV19 with TRBJ2-7, with 14 positions matching TRBD2. The receptor comes from a man between 18 and 29 years old in good health. Some clones in this sample may be carry-over from other donors' samples. CDR3 coding DNA: TGTGCCAGTAGAGACTGGACTAGCGGGAGGCTGGGCGAGCAGTACTTC. Translating gives CASRDWTSGRLGEQYF.